A selection of T cell receptor beta chains follows, all from one sample in a study of T-cell memory formation after mild COVID-19. MiXCR was run by TCRdb on the 5' RACE reads, yielding one entry per CDR3 protein. In the table there are under 250,000 distinct CDR3 sequences, roughly 30% of which are singletons. The sample was PBMCs or a T cell subset sorted from them (not recorded which). All receptors derive from an adult woman who had mild COVID-19 (a few samples of this study predate the infection). Cell type and time point are not known. CDR3s include the opening cysteine and the closing phenylalanine or tryptophan. D genes are given only for firm matches. Where a row states a size, it is once, few, many or the class of an expanded clone; other rows omit it.

-,TRBJ2-7,TRBV10-3,-,CAIRAGTSIDEQYF,TGTGCCATCAGAGCCGGGACTTCAATAGACGAGCAGTACTTC
few,TRBJ1-1,TRBV11-2,-,CASSLEGATWGEAFF,TGTGCCAGCAGCTTAGAGGGGGCTACTTGGGGAGAAGCTTTCTTT
-,TRBJ2-3,TRBV12-1,-,CASSFVRGYTDTQYF,TGTGCCAGCAGCTTTGTTCGCGGCTACACAGATACGCAGTATTTT
-,TRBJ2-1,TRBV4-3,TRBD2,CASSQGAGGRNEQFF,TGCGCCAGCAGCCAAGGAGCGGGAGGAAGGAATGAGCAGTTCTTC
few,TRBJ2-1,TRBV7-9,-,CASSQGGRKFF,TGTGCCAGCAGCCAGGGGGGGCGGAAGTTCTTC
-,TRBJ2-1,TRBV6-6,-,CASSYGHEQFF,TGTGCCAGCAGTTACGGCCATGAGCAGTTCTTC
many,TRBJ2-1,TRBV12-3/TRBV12-4,TRBD2,CASSSHSGGTLYKVYNEQFF,TGTGCCAGCAGTTCACATAGCGGGGGTACACTATATAAAGTCTACAATGAGCAGTTCTTC
-,TRBJ2-3,TRBV6-5,TRBD1,CASRTGWDTQYF,TGTGCCAGCAGGACAGGGTGGGATACGCAGTATTTT
few,TRBJ2-1,TRBV7-9,-,CASSLVTENEQFF,TGTGCCAGCAGCTTAGTGACAGAGAATGAGCAGTTCTTC
many,TRBJ2-7,TRBV19,-,CASSIGLTGEQYF,TGTGCCAGTAGTATAGGCCTAACGGGAGAGCAGTACTTC
few,TRBJ2-2,TRBV12-3/TRBV12-4,TRBD2,CASSHGTSGRRAGELFF,TGTGCCAGCAGTCACGGGACTAGCGGGAGGAGGGCCGGGGAGCTGTTTTTT
-,TRBJ1-5,TRBV12-3/TRBV12-4,-,CASSFDRQPQHF,TGTGCCAGCAGTTTCGACAGACAGCCCCAGCATTTT
-,TRBJ2-7,TRBV12-3/TRBV12-4,-,CASAQAGTGLWGQYF,TGTGCCAGCGCTCAGGCCGGGACCGGCCTTTGGGGCCAGTACTTC
few,TRBJ1-2,TRBV6-2/TRBV6-3,-,CASSRTGTAYGYTF,TGTGCCAGCAGTAGAACAGGGACGGCGTATGGCTACACCTTC
-,TRBJ2-1,TRBV7-2,TRBD2,CASSGTSGRTYNEQFF,TGTGCCAGCAGCGGGACTAGCGGGAGGACCTACAATGAGCAGTTCTTC
few,TRBJ2-6,TRBV14,TRBD1,CASSPLQGARGANVLTF,TGTGCCAGCAGCCCTCTTCAGGGGGCGCGTGGGGCCAACGTCCTGACTTTC
few,TRBJ2-7,TRBV6-1,TRBD1,CASNDRVDEQYF,TGTGCCAGCAACGACAGGGTGGACGAGCAGTACTTC
few,TRBJ2-1,TRBV7-9,-,CASSLGAGVYNEQFF,TGTGCCAGCAGCTTAGGGGCAGGGGTCTACAATGAGCAGTTCTTC
-,TRBJ1-2,TRBV6-2/TRBV6-3,TRBD1,CASRGRTGTYGYTF,TGTGCCAGCAGGGGCCGGACAGGGACCTATGGCTACACCTTC
few,TRBJ2-7,TRBV20-1,-,CSAALQRNPYEQYF,TGCAGTGCAGCCCTACAGCGGAATCCTTACGAGCAGTACTTC
-,TRBJ2-2,TRBV5-6,-,CASSLAPVSSNTGELFF,TGTGCCAGCAGCTTGGCTCCGGTATCCTCGAACACCGGGGAGCTGTTTTTT
-,TRBJ2-1,TRBV12-3/TRBV12-4,-,CASSPVASEQFF,TGTGCCAGCAGCCCCGTGGCGAGTGAGCAGTTCTTC
-,TRBJ2-7,TRBV7-9,TRBD1,CASSSPTGGSYEQYF,TGTGCCAGCAGCTCACCGACAGGGGGTTCCTACGAGCAGTACTTC
once,TRBJ2-5,TRBV20-1,TRBD2,CSARTSGGLETQYF,TGCAGTGCTAGGACTAGCGGGGGACTAGAGACCCAGTACTTC
-,TRBJ1-3,TRBV19,TRBD1,CASIPAGGDAGNTIYF,TGTGCCAGTATCCCGGCAGGGGGAGATGCTGGAAACACCATATATTTT
few,TRBJ2-2,TRBV7-3,-,CASSPRHPGRGTGELFF,TGTGCCAGCAGCCCTCGGCATCCGGGAAGGGGTACCGGGGAGCTGTTTTTT
-,TRBJ2-5,TRBV7-2,-,CASSLARGSRYQETQYF,TGTGCCAGCAGCTTAGCTCGGGGGAGCCGGTACCAAGAGACCCAGTACTTC
-,TRBJ2-7,TRBV5-1,TRBD1,CASTLGQGIYEQYF,TGCGCCAGCACCCTGGGACAGGGGATCTACGAGCAGTACTTC
-,TRBJ2-5,TRBV6-6,TRBD1,CASSPGARGLAETQYF,TGTGCCAGCAGTCCCGGCGCCAGGGGGCTTGCGGAGACCCAGTACTTC
-,TRBJ1-1,TRBV12-3/TRBV12-4,-,CASTVGRGNTEAFF,TGTGCCAGCACAGTAGGCAGGGGGAACACTGAAGCTTTCTTT
few,TRBJ2-7,TRBV12-3/TRBV12-4,-,CASSLWGNEQYF,TGTGCCAGCAGTTTGTGGGGCAACGAGCAGTACTTC
-,TRBJ1-5,TRBV4-1,-,CASSQEVVGQPQHF,TGCGCCAGCAGCCAAGAAGTAGTTGGTCAGCCCCAGCATTTT
once,TRBJ2-7,TRBV27,-,CASSFSRGDLGEQYF,TGTGCCAGCAGTTTTAGTCGGGGAGATTTAGGCGAGCAGTACTTC
-,TRBJ1-2,TRBV30,-,CAWSAQYGYTF,TGTGCCTGGAGTGCACAATATGGCTACACCTTC
few,TRBJ2-5,TRBV6-6,TRBD1,CASRNRRGTGTQETQYF,TGTGCCAGCCGTAACCGGAGGGGGACAGGGACACAAGAGACCCAGTACTTC
few,TRBJ1-5,TRBV20-1,-,CSAREGTIGQPQHF,TGCAGTGCTAGAGAGGGTACGATAGGTCAGCCCCAGCATTTT
-,TRBJ2-5,TRBV27,TRBD1,CASSPRTGGFGQETQYF,TGTGCCAGCAGTCCCAGGACAGGGGGGTTTGGACAAGAGACCCAGTACTTC
few,TRBJ2-1,TRBV5-4,TRBD2,CASSILAGEPYNEQFF,TGTGCCAGCAGCATTCTAGCGGGAGAACCCTACAATGAGCAGTTCTTC